This TCR beta chain is from a study of glioma-infiltrating T cells. This clonotype was recorded many times. Its antigen is still unknown. Germline lookup yields CDR1 MNHEY and CDR2 SMNVEV (reference sequence). The CDR3 totals 15 residues. Trimming left V 6 bases short and J 0 bases short, with 14 bases between. General observations from the study: Above-expected tissue-blood divergence occurred in all gliomas, most in low-grade ones. Very few CDR3 sequences were shared between tissue and blood.

Amplification of TCR alpha and beta CDR3 regions from RNA used iRepertoire nested multiplex PCR. Input was about 100-450 ng of tissue mRNA or PBMC total RNA. TCRdb reanalysed the multiplex PCR reads using MiXCR and keeps one entry per CDR3 protein. Of about 130,000 distinct CDR3 sequences listed, under 30% are singletons. The TCR comes from a human donor with low-grade glioma or glioblastoma, undergoing nonglioma brain surgery, or in good health (not recorded which). What was sequenced was glioma tissue, nonneoplastic brain tissue, or PBMCs (not recorded which). This chain uses TRBV27 with TRBJ1-2; D unresolved. CDR3 region: CASSPARRANYGYTF. The CDR3 DNA sequence: TGTGCCAGCAGCCCCGCCCGGCGAGCTAACTATGGCTACACCTTC.